The entry below gives a single T cell receptor beta chain sequence along with its context. The entry originates in a study of shared T cell receptors in the human thymus. Sequencing was performed with immunoSEQ multiplex PCR; in TCRdb, only in-frame clones are kept and a portion is missing. The sample has approximately 730,000 clones, approximately 85% seen once; the top ten hold over 0.008%. Germline values: CDR1 SGHKS, CDR2 YYEKEE (reference sequence). V dropped 0 bases and J dropped 4; count of bases not matched to a gene: 13. The CDR3 length is 18 residues. This same sample was also taken into another study, of human thymus T cells. That work adds: Donors were healthy Finnish infants having corrective surgery for congenital heart defects. Thymus was obtained from resections taken during corrective heart surgery. Thymic as well as blood repertoires seemed to favor certain V and J genes unevenly. Highly overlapping thymic repertoires among unrelated individuals were reported in related research.

This TCR was sampled from a girl under two years old with a congenital heart defect. V and J are TRBV5-5 and TRBJ2-3; TRBD2 matches 8 bases. Source material: thymocytes. In DNA, the CDR3 is TGTGCCAGCAGCTTGGTCGTCCGGGGCGGGGGGCAGGCAGATACGCAGTATTTT. The encoded protein is CASSLVVRGGGQADTQYF.